These 25 T cell receptor beta chains originate from one sample sequenced in a study of blood T cell repertoires in COVID-19. This table comes from immunoSEQ multiplex PCR, and its TCRdb copy is limited to in-frame clones, with some not included. This table has approximately 46,000 clones, 91% appearing once. Sequencing was performed on peripheral blood. These TCRs come from a man between 65 and 85 years old with active COVID-19.

V gene TRBV6-1 combines with J gene TRBJ2-7; 8 bases match TRBD1. Germline CDR1 is MNHNS and CDR2 is SASEGT. The junction had 4 bases not matched to a gene; V was cut back by 3 bases and J by 3 bases. The CDR3 length is 14 residues. In DNA form, the CDR3 reads TGTGCCAGCAGTGAGGGACAGGTGGGCTACGAGCAGTACTTC. Its protein is CASSEGQVGYEQYF.

The CDR3 sequence is CATSSRGASSTDTQYF. In DNA form, the CDR3 reads TGTGCCACCAGTTCCAGGGGGGCCTCTAGCACAGATACGCAGTATTTT. V gene TRBV15 combines with J gene TRBJ2-3; D possibly corresponds to TRBD1 (7 bases). The V end lost 6 bases, the J end lost 0 bases, and 16 bases lay between the germline ends. Germline values: CDR1 LNHNV, CDR2 YYDKDF (reference sequence). The CDR3 totals 16 residues.

This sequence joins TRBV6-2 or TRBV6-3 and TRBJ2-3; weak D call: TRBD2 (6 bases). This CDR3 spans 16 amino acids. Trimming cost V 5 bases and J 2 bases, with 17 bases left between them. Germline V gene lookup returns CDR1 MNHEY and CDR2 SVGEGT. The CDR3 sequence is CASSSPLAEDTDTQYF. DNA of the CDR3: TGTGCCAGCAGTAGCCCCTTAGCGGAGGACACAGATACGCAGTATTTT.

This clone was recorded a few times. The chain links TRBV11-1 to TRBJ2-5; D might be TRBD1 (7 bases). Germline CDR1 is SGHAT and CDR2 is FQDESV (reference sequence). CDR3 length: 12 residues. Trimming shortened V by 4 bases and J by 5 bases, and 8 bases separated the two germline ends. CDR3 protein: CASSSGGETQYF. CDR3 nucleotides: TGTGCCAGCAGCTCAGGGGGGGAGACCCAGTACTTC.

V and J are TRBV18 and TRBJ2-7; 8 nucleotides match TRBD1. Germline trimming cut 6 bases from V and 1 base from J; bases unmatched to any gene: 11. Per germline, CDR1 KGHSH and CDR2 LQKENI. The CDR3 consists of 16 residues. The CDR3 region is CASSPGGTGFSYEQYF. CDR3 bases: TGTGCCAGCTCCCCCGGCGGGACAGGCTTTTCCTACGAGCAGTACTTC.

CDR3 residues: CASRLAVYNEQFF. DNA of the CDR3: TGTGCCAGCAGACTAGCGGTTTACAATGAGCAGTTCTTC. This chain links TRBV7-9 with TRBJ2-1; TRBD2 aligns across 8 bases. Trimming took 6 bases from V and 4 from J; bases not matched to a gene: 2. Germline V lookup: CDR1 SEHNR, CDR2 FQNEAQ (reference sequence). This CDR3 comprises 13 residues.

The chain is built from TRBV18 and TRBJ1-5; no clear D gene. Trimming stripped 6 bases from V and 5 bases from J, with 11 bases between. From germline, CDR1 is KGHSH and CDR2 LQKENI. The CDR3 contains 13 residues. DNA of the CDR3: TGTGCCAGCTCTTGGGTCCGGGATCAGCCCCAGCATTTT. Translating gives CASSWVRDQPQHF.

The rearrangement joins TRBV7-9 to TRBJ1-5, with 7 bases fitting TRBD1. V was clipped by 1 base and J by 0 bases; unmatched bases: 12. The CDR3 has 19 residues. Germline V CDR1 and CDR2: SEHNR, FQNEAQ (reference sequence). This CDR3 is CASSLGWTGSKNSNQPQHF. The CDR3 DNA is TGTGCCAGCAGCTTAGGATGGACAGGATCGAAGAATAGCAATCAGCCCCAGCATTTT.

The rearrangement uses TRBV4-2 and TRBJ2-1; 9 bases fit TRBD2. V shed 0 bases and J 9 bases; nucleotides not matched to a gene: 9. CDR3 length equals 16 residues. Germline V gene data show CDR1 as LGHNA and CDR2 as YNFKEQ. Here the CDR3 reads CASSQDRRGGLPEQFF. The CDR3 DNA reads as TGTGCCAGCAGCCAAGATAGGCGGGGGGGCCTACCTGAGCAGTTCTTC.

The chain carries TRBV19 and TRBJ1-5; D might be TRBD1 (6 bases). This CDR3 has 16 amino acids. Germline V gene lookup returns CDR1 LNHDA and CDR2 SQIVND (reference sequence). Trimming left V 5 bases short and J 0 bases short, with 14 bases between. The CDR3 DNA reads as TGTGCCAGTAGTTTGGACAGCCGAAATAGCAATCAGCCCCAGCATTTT. This gives the protein CASSLDSRNSNQPQHF.

This chain links TRBV5-6 with TRBJ1-5, with D unresolved. Germline loops: CDR1 SGHDT, CDR2 YYEEEE. The CDR3 spans 14 residues. V lost 1 base and J lost 3, with 8 bases in between. CDR3 DNA sequence: TGTGCCAGCAGCTTGCGGTACCTCAATCAGCCCCAGCATTTT. It yields the protein CASSLRYLNQPQHF.

V is TRBV7-2 and J is TRBJ1-2; possibly TRBD1 for D (5 bases). The V end lost 4 bases, the J end lost 8 bases, and 14 bases lay between the germline ends. The CDR3 loop spans 13 amino acids. Germline V gene data show CDR1 as SGHTA and CDR2 as FQGNSA. The DNA for the CDR3 is TGTGCCAGCAGCTATAGTAGGGGAGGCGGCTACACCTTC. Its protein product is CASSYSRGGGYTF.

The V and J genes are TRBV5-5 and TRBJ1-1; D remains ambiguous. This CDR3 contains 16 residues. Trimming took 7 bases from V and 3 from J, leaving 22 bases between them. The germline V gene has CDR1 SGHKS and CDR2 YYEKEE (reference sequence). As DNA, the CDR3 is TGTGCCAGCGTGGCGGCGACACATTCGGGGTACACTGAAGCTTTCTTT. Its translation is CASVAATHSGYTEAFF.

This chain links TRBV4-1 with TRBJ2-1; D is perhaps TRBD2 (5 bases). The ends were cut back, 0 bases at V and 0 bases at J, with 6 bases in the middle. The CDR3 spans 15 residues. Per the germline V gene, CDR1 is MGHRA and CDR2 is YSYEKL. Written as DNA, the CDR3 is TGCGCCAGCAGCCAAGACGGGGTCTCCTACAATGAGCAGTTCTTC. It yields the protein CASSQDGVSYNEQFF.

The chain couples TRBV5-4 to TRBJ2-5; 8 bases align to TRBD1. This CDR3 has 15 residues. Unmatched junction bases numbered 3, after V lost 0 bases and J lost 2 bases. Germline V lookup: CDR1 SGHNT, CDR2 YYREEE (reference sequence). The CDR3 DNA is TGTGCCAGCAGCTTGGCAGGGGGCTCGCAAGAGACCCAGTACTTC. Protein sequence: CASSLAGGSQETQYF.

This chain uses TRBV5-6 with TRBJ1-1, with D possibly matching TRBD1 (5 bases). V shed 2 bases and J shed 1 base, with 9 bases lying between them. Germline lookup yields CDR1 SGHDT and CDR2 YYEEEE. This CDR3 is 14 amino acids long. The CDR3 nucleotides are TGTGCCAGCAGCTTCCCCGGGGGGAACACTGAAGCTTTCTTT. Protein: CASSFPGGNTEAFF. Variable domain in full (rest from reference TRBV5-6 and TRBJ1-1): DAGVTQSPTHLIKTRGQQVTLRCSPKSGHDTVSWYQQALGQGPQFIFQYYEEEERQRGNFPDRFSGHQFPNYSSELNVNALLLGDSALYLCASSFPGGNTEAFFGQGTRLTVV.

This rearrangement joins TRBV7-2 to TRBJ2-2; unclear D gene. Trimming took 1 base from V and 2 from J, leaving 8 bases between them. Germline CDR1 and CDR2: SGHTA and FQGNSA. This CDR3 region has 15 residues. CDR3 DNA: TGTGCCAGCAGCTTAGTTTCGGGTAACACCGGGGAGCTGTTTTTT. This translates into CASSLVSGNTGELFF.

The sample holds one count of this clone. V is TRBV10-3 and J is TRBJ1-1, with D tentatively TRBD1 (5 bases). The CDR3 loop spans 14 amino acids. V lost 4 bases and J 10 bases, leaving 19 bases between the germline ends. Germline loops: CDR1 ENHRY, CDR2 SYGVKD. In DNA, the CDR3 is TGTGCCATCAGTGCCGGTACTGCTTCAGGGCTAGCTTTCTTT. It yields the protein CAISAGTASGLAFF.

This clone ranks as medium-sized (0.01 to 0.1%). The J gene is TRBJ2-5, the V gene TRBV18; D is unresolved. V gave up 2 bases and J gave up 2 bases, with 6 bases separating them. CDR1 and CDR2 from the germline V gene are KGHSH and LQKENI. The CDR3 is 13 amino acids. In DNA, the CDR3 is TGTGCCAGCTCACCAGAGACTCAAGAGACCCAGTACTTC. Translation: CASSPETQETQYF.

This CDR3 is CSVVGQFAPYEQYF. The CDR3 DNA sequence: TGCAGCGTTGTTGGCCAATTTGCCCCCTACGAGCAGTACTTC. This chain joins TRBV29-1 and TRBJ2-7; D remains ambiguous. The CDR3 consists of 14 residues. V was cut by 4 bases and J by 2 bases, with 15 bases left in between. Germline V CDR1 and CDR2: SQVTM, ANQGSEA.

V and J are TRBV2 and TRBJ2-7, with 12 bases fitting TRBD1. Germline CDR1 is SNHLY and CDR2 is FYNNEI. J gave up 6 bases and V 4 bases, and 4 bases lay outside the gene matches. The CDR3 runs 14 residues. This CDR3 reads CASSVEGQGAEQYF. Here the CDR3 DNA reads TGTGCCAGCAGTGTGGAGGGACAGGGGGCCGAGCAGTACTTC.

The rearrangement links TRBV11-2 to TRBJ2-5, with 9 bases identical to TRBD2. V trimming: 0 bases; J trimming: 5 bases; junction bases outside the gene matches: 10. There are 17 residues in the CDR3. Germline loops: CDR1 SGHAT, CDR2 FQNNGV. CDR3 coding DNA: TGTGCCAGCAGCTTAGAATTTAGCGGGGGCTGGAGGGAGACCCAGTACTTC. It translates to CASSLEFSGGWRETQYF.

The chain recombines TRBV5-1 with TRBJ2-1, with TRBD2 matching 8 bases. CDR3 length: 15 amino acids. The V gene end was trimmed by 4 bases and the J gene end by 8 bases; junction bases not matched to a gene: 11. The V gene's germline CDR1 is SGHRS and CDR2 YFSETQ. CDR3 DNA sequence: TGCGCCAGCAGCCAAAGACTAGCGAGGGTAGATGAGCAGTTCTTC. This gives the protein CASSQRLARVDEQFF.

V is TRBV5-4 and J is TRBJ2-3; 12 bases map to TRBD2. The CDR3 spans 16 residues. Germline V gene sequence: CDR1 SGHNT, CDR2 YYREEE (reference sequence). Germline trimming cut 4 bases from V and 1 base from J; bases unmatched to any gene: 4. The CDR3 region has the DNA TGTGCCAGCAGCACCCGGACTAGCGGGGGCACAGATACGCAGTATTTT. It codes for CASSTRTSGGTDTQYF.

The CDR3 protein is CASSPPQGFGYTF. CDR3 DNA sequence: TGTGCCAGCTCACCACCGCAGGGTTTTGGCTACACCTTC. The chain employs TRBV18 and TRBJ1-2; possible D gene TRBD1, 5 bases. This CDR3 is built from 13 residues. Germline CDR1 reads KGHSH; CDR2 reads LQKENI. The V end was cut by 0 bases, the J end by 7 bases, with 9 bases between.